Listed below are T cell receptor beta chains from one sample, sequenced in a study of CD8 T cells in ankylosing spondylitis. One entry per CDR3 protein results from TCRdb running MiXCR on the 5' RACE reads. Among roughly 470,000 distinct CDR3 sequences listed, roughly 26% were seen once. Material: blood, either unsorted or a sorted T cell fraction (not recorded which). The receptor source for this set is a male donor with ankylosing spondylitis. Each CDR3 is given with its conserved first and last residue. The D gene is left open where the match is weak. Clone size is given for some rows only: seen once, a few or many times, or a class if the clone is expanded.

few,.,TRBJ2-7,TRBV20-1,TGCAGTGCCAGGCAATACGAGCAGTACTTC,CSARQYEQYF
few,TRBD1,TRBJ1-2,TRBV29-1,TGCAGCGAGAGGACAGGGGACTATGGCTACACCTTC,CSERTGDYGYTF
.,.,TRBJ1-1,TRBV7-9,TGTGCCAACCACAGGCTAAGGGGGAACACTGAAGCTTTCTTT,CANHRLRGNTEAFF
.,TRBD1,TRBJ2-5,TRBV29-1,TGCAGCGGCGACAGGGGTGGCGAGACCCAGTACTTC,CSGDRGGETQYF
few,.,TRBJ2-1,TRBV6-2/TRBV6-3,TGTGCCAGCAGTTACGATAAAACATTAGCATCAGAGCAGTTCTTC,CASSYDKTLASEQFF
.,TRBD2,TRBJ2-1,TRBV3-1,TGTGCCAGCAGCCAAGGCATGGGACTAGGAAACAATGAGCAGTTCTTC,CASSQGMGLGNNEQFF
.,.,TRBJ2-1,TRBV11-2,TGTGCCAGCAGCAAGGGGGGCCCGCTAGTTTACAATGAGCAGTTCTTC,CASSKGGPLVYNEQFF
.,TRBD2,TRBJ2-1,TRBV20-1,TGCAGTGCCTCTAGCGGGAGGGGCTACAATGAGCAGTTCTTC,CSASSGRGYNEQFF
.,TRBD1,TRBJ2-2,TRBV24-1,TGTGCCACCAGTGATTTAAACAGGGGGCTTGCCGGGGAGCTGTTTTTT,CATSDLNRGLAGELFF
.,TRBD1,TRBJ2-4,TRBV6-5,TGTGCCAGCAGTTACCGGGACAGGGGGAACATTCAGTACTTC,CASSYRDRGNIQYF
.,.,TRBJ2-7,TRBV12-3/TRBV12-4,TGTGCCAGCAGCCAAGACAGCCTCTCCTACGAGCAGTACTTC,CASSQDSLSYEQYF
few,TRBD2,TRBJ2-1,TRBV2,TGTGCCAGCAGACTAGCGGGAGATGAGCAGTTCTTC,CASRLAGDEQFF
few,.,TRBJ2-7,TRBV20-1,TGCAGTGCTAGAGATCAACACGAGCAGTACTTC,CSARDQHEQYF
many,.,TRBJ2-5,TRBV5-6,TGTGCCAGCAGCGAACGGTTCGAGGGGGAGACCCAGTACTTC,CASSERFEGETQYF
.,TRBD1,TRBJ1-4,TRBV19,TGTGCCAGTAGTCCGACAGGGGTCTATGAAAAACTGTTTTTT,CASSPTGVYEKLFF
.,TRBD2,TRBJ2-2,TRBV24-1,TGTGCCACCAGTGGAGGGGTAGCGGGACTAATCGGGGAGCTGTTTTTT,CATSGGVAGLIGELFF
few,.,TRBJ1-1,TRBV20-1,TGCAGTGCTGACCCAGGGGACACTGAAGCTTTCTTT,CSADPGDTEAFF
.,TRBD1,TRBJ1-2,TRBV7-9,TGTGCCAGCAGCTTCGTCCGGGACAGCTATGGCTACACCTTC,CASSFVRDSYGYTF
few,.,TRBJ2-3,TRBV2,TGTGCCAGCAGTGAAGCCGGAATGTACACAGATACGCAGTATTTT,CASSEAGMYTDTQYF
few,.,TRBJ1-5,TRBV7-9,TGTGCCAGCAGCGCCAGGGGTGATCAGCCCCAGCATTTT,CASSARGDQPQHF
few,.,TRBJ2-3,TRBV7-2,TGTGCCAGCAGCTTAGCGCTTGTCTCCACAGATACGCAGTATTTT,CASSLALVSTDTQYF
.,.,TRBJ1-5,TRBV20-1,TGCAGTGCTAGTGCGTTTAGCAATCAGCCCCAGCATTTT,CSASAFSNQPQHF
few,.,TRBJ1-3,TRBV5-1,TGCGCCAGCAGCCCCACGGTAGGCGGCGACACCATATATTTT,CASSPTVGGDTIYF
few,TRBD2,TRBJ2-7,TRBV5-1,TGCGCCAGCAGCTTGGGCGGGAGGGCCGCCTACGAGCAGTACTTC,CASSLGGRAAYEQYF
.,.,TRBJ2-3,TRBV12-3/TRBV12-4,TGTGCCAGCAGTGAATCCGGGACCGGGAGAGATACGCAGTATTTT,CASSESGTGRDTQYF
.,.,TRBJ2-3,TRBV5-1,TGCGCCAGCAGCCCATGGTTAGTTGAAGACACAGATACGCAGTATTTT,CASSPWLVEDTDTQYF
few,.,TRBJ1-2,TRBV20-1,TGCAGTGCTGACAGGACAGCTAACTATGGCTACACCTTC,CSADRTANYGYTF
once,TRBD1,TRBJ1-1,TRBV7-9,TGTGCCAGCAGCATAGGAGCAGGGGGTCACTTGAACACTGAAGCTTTCTTT,CASSIGAGGHLNTEAFF
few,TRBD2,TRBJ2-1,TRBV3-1,TGTGCCAGCAGCCCCCTAGCGGTTTCCTACAATGAGCAGTTCTTC,CASSPLAVSYNEQFF
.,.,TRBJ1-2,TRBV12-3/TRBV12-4,TGTGCCAGCAGTTTAGGGACGGATAACTATGGCTACACCTTC,CASSLGTDNYGYTF
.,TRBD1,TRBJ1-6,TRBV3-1,TGTGCCAGCAGCCATTCCAGGACAGGGAGCGCTTCACCCCTCCACTTT,CASSHSRTGSASPLHF
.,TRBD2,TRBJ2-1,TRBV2,TGTGCCAGCCAGGGAGGGATCAATGAGCAGTTCTTC,CASQGGINEQFF
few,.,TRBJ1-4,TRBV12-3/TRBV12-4,TGTGCCAGCAGCGGCGCAGGGAAAACTAATGAAAAACTGTTTTTT,CASSGAGKTNEKLFF
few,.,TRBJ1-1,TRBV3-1,TGTGCCAGCAGCCCTTCAGGGACTGAAGCTTTCTTT,CASSPSGTEAFF
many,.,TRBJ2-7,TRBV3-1,TGTGCCAGCAGCCCCGGACAGAGGCGCGAGCAGTACTTC,CASSPGQRREQYF